The T cell receptor beta chain under discussion was sequenced for a study of blood T cell repertoires in COVID-19. Sequencing used immunoSEQ multiplex PCR; TCRdb keeps in-frame clones, though not all of them. This sample carries fewer than 250,000 clones, roughly 84% of them seen once, and the ten largest clones take about 6.6%. Recovered Cohort 3 donors showed two negative PCRs, clearance, or symptom resolution. V lost 2 bases and J 1 base, leaving 11 bases between the germline ends. The CDR3 loop spans 16 amino acids. Germline CDR1 and CDR2: MGHRA and YSYEKL. This receptor was obtained from a woman aged 40 to 49 who had recovered from COVID-19. Input material: PBMCs or T cells enriched from blood (not recorded which). This rearrangement joins TRBV4-1 to TRBJ2-2; the D gene is possibly TRBD1 (6 bases). This CDR3 is CASSQPTGENTGELFF. The CDR3 nucleotides are TGCGCCAGCAGCCAACCGACAGGAGAGAACACCGGGGAGCTGTTTTTT.